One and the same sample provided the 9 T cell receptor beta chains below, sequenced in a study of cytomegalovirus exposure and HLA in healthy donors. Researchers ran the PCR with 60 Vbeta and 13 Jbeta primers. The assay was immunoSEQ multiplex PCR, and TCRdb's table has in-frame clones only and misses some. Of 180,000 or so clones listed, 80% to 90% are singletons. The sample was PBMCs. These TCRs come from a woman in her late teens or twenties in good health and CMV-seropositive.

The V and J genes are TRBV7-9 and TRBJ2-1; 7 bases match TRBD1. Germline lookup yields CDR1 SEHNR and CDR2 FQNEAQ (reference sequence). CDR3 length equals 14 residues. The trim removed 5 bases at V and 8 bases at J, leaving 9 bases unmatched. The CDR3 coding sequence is TGTGCCAGCAGCCCGCCGGGACAGTCCCATGAGCAGTTCTTC. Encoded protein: CASSPPGQSHEQFF.

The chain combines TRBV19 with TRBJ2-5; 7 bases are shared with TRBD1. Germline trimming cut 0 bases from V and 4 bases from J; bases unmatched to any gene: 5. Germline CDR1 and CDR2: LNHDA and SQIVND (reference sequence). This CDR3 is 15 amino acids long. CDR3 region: CASSIDHTGAETQYF. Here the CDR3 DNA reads TGTGCCAGTAGTATAGATCATACAGGGGCAGAGACCCAGTACTTC.

CDR3 sequence reads: CASSPPGTGTRQPQHF. In DNA, the CDR3 is TGTGCCAGTAGTCCCCCCGGGACAGGGACGCGTCAGCCCCAGCATTTT. The chain uses TRBV19 and TRBJ1-5; 9 bases agree with TRBD1. CDR1 LNHDA and CDR2 SQIVND come from the germline V gene (reference sequence). The CDR3 covers 16 residues. V lost 5 bases and J lost 6; bases outside the gene matches: 11.

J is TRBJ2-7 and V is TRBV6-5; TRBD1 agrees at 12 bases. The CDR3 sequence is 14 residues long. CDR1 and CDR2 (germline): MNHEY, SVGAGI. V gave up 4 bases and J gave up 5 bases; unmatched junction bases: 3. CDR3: CASSSGQGADEQYF. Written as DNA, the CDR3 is TGTGCCAGCAGTTCGGGACAGGGGGCAGACGAGCAGTACTTC.

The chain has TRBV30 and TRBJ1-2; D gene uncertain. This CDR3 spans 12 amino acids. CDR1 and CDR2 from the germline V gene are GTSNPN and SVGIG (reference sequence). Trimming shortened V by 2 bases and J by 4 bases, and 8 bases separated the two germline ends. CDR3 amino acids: CAWSQGVYGYTF. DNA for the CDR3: TGTGCCTGGAGTCAAGGAGTCTATGGCTACACCTTC. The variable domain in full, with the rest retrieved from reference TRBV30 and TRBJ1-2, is SQTIHQWPATLVQPVGSPLSLECTVEGTSNPNLYWYRQAAGRGLQLLFYSVGIGQISSEVPQNLSASRPQDRQFILSSKKLLLSDSGFYLCAWSQGVYGYTFGSGTRLTVV.

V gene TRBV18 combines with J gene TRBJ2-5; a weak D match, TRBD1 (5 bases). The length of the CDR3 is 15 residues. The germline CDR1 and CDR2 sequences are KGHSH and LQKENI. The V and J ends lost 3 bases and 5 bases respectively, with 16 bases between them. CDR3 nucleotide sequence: TGTGCCAGCTCACCGATTGCCCAGGGATCCGAGACCCAGTACTTC. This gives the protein CASSPIAQGSETQYF.

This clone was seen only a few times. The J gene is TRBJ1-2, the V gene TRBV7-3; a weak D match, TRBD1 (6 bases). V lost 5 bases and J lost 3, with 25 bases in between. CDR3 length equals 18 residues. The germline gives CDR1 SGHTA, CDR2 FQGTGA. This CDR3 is CASSPTDETGMGDYGYTF. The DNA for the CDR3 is TGTGCCAGCAGCCCCACCGACGAAACAGGGATGGGGGACTATGGCTACACCTTC.

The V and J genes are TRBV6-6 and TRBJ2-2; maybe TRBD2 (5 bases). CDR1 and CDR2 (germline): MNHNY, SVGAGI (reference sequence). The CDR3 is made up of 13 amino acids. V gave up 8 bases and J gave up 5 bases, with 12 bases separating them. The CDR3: CASLRTETGELFF. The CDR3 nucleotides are TGTGCCAGCCTTAGGACTGAAACCGGGGAGCTGTTTTTT.

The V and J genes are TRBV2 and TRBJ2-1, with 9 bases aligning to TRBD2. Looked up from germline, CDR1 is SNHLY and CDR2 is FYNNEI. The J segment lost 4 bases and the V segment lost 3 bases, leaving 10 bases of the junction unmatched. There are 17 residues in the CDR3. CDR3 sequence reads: CASSDRGGVGAYNEQFF. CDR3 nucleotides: TGTGCCAGCAGTGATCGCGGGGGGGTAGGAGCTTACAATGAGCAGTTCTTC.